Each of the 15 T cell receptor beta chains below was sequenced from the same sample in a study of T cells after yellow fever vaccination. One entry per CDR3 protein, called by TCRdb with MiXCR from the 5' RACE reads. The sample holds a few hundred thousand distinct CDR3 sequences, around 5.2% seen once. This specimen consisted of CD4+ T cells sorted from PBMCs, obtained on the day of the yellow fever booster vaccination. All receptors derive from a man between 18 and 35 years old who received the YFV17D yellow fever vaccine.

This clonotype was recorded a few times. The chain has TRBV7-2 and TRBJ2-5, with D possibly being TRBD1 or TRBD2 (5 bases each). With 4 bases removed from V and 1 base from J, the gap between germline ends came to 10 bases. Germline CDR1 SGHTA, CDR2 FQGNSA. There are 14 residues in the CDR3. The CDR3 here is CASSSRGPQETQYF. The CDR3 DNA reads as TGTGCCAGCAGCTCCCGGGGCCCCCAAGAGACCCAGTACTTC.

The V and J genes are TRBV6-5 and TRBJ2-7, with unresolved D. The CDR3 has 14 residues. Looked up from germline, CDR1 is MNHEY and CDR2 is SVGAGI. V dropped 6 bases and J dropped 0 bases, with 12 bases sitting between them. CDR3 nucleotide sequence: TGTGCCAGCAGGAAAGACCGAGCCTCCTACGAGCAGTACGTC. Protein sequence: CASRKDRASYEQYV.

This clonotype has a handful of counts. This sequence joins TRBV28 and TRBJ2-7; 7 bases are shared with TRBD1. CDR1 is MDHEN and CDR2 is SYDVKM in the germline V gene. The CDR3 runs 13 residues. V gave up 6 bases and J gave up 3 bases; unmatched junction bases: 5. Here the CDR3 reads CASSTGTDYEQYV. The CDR3 nucleotides read TGTGCCAGCAGCACCGGGACAGACTACGAGCAGTACGTC.

This clonotype was seen a few times. The chain combines TRBV5-1 with TRBJ1-1, with 10 bases matching TRBD1. V dropped 6 bases and J dropped 5; count of bases not matched to a gene: 10. The CDR3 length is 15 residues. Germline-derived CDR1 and CDR2 are SGHRS and YFSETQ. The CDR3, as DNA: TGCGCCAGCAACCGGGACAGGGGTGCGGGGACTGAAGCTTTCTTT. This codes for CASNRDRGAGTEAFF.

This clonotype was detected many times. The CDR3 DNA follows: TGTGCCGGTACCAGCAACGCGGGTGGAGATACGCAGTATTTT. This gives the protein CAGTSNAGGDTQYF. The V and J genes are TRBV7-2 and TRBJ2-3; D perhaps matches TRBD2 (5 bases). V lost 11 bases to trimming and J lost 5 bases, with 20 bases between them. Germline CDR1 is SGHTA and CDR2 is FQGNSA. This CDR3 region has 14 residues.

The sample holds many counts of this clonotype. This chain connects TRBV6-1 to TRBJ2-3; the match to TRBD1 covers 12 bases. V shed 2 bases and J 2 bases; nucleotides not matched to a gene: 17. The CDR3 loop spans 21 amino acids. Germline V gene lookup returns CDR1 MNHNS and CDR2 SASEGT. The CDR3 region is CASSESFRDRGLRWFTDTQYF. The CDR3 DNA reads TGTGCCAGCAGTGAATCTTTCCGGGACAGGGGGCTTAGGTGGTTCACAGATACGCAGTATTTT.

The chain combines TRBV7-9 with TRBJ1-3, with D maybe TRBD1 (5 bases). V lost 5 bases and J lost 4, with 18 bases in between. CDR1 is SEHNR and CDR2 is FQNEAQ in the germline V gene (reference sequence). This CDR3 has 16 residues. The CDR3 spells CASSRSGPQGGNTIYF. In nucleotides, the CDR3 is TGTGCCAGCAGCCGGAGCGGGCCCCAGGGAGGAAACACCATATATTTT.

This clonotype came up many times. The chain uses TRBV28 and TRBJ2-4; TRBD1 matches at 8 bases. The CDR3 covers 16 residues. Trimming at V came to 1 base and at J to 4 bases, leaving 6 bases not matched to a gene. The germline CDR1 and CDR2 sequences are MDHEN and SYDVKM. The CDR3 DNA follows: TGTGCCAGCAGTTTATTCCCCCAGGGGGCGAAAAACATTCAGTACTTC. This codes for CASSLFPQGAKNIQYF.

This clonotype has a count of ten or more. This chain links TRBV7-2 with TRBJ2-2; no clear D. This CDR3 contains 14 residues. Per the germline V gene, CDR1 is SGHTA and CDR2 is FQGNSA. Trimming left V 3 bases short and J 3 bases short, with 8 bases between. CDR3 amino acids: CASSLIRDTGELFF. In DNA form, the CDR3 reads TGTGCCAGCAGCTTGATCCGGGACACCGGGGAGCTGTTTTTT.

This clonotype has ten or more counts. This rearrangement joins TRBV6-5 to TRBJ2-7; TRBD1 matches at 9 bases. The CDR3 loop spans 15 amino acids. The germline V gene encodes CDR1 MNHEY and CDR2 SVGAGI. Losses at the gene ends were 2 bases for V and 1 base for J; bases not matched to a gene: 3. As DNA, the CDR3 is TGTGCCAGCAGTTACGGGGGGACAGGGTCCTACGAGCAGTACTTC. It codes for CASSYGGTGSYEQYF.

This clonotype was picked up many times. The CDR3 DNA follows: TGTGCCAGCAGTGGCCGGGACAGGGGGTTTCTGGAGACCCAGTACTTC. Translation: CASSGRDRGFLETQYF. V gene TRBV6-1 combines with J gene TRBJ2-5; TRBD1 agrees at 11 bases. Germline values: CDR1 MNHNS, CDR2 SASEGT. V shed 4 bases and J 5 bases; nucleotides not matched to a gene: 9. The length of the CDR3 is 16 residues.

The V call is TRBV27, the J call TRBJ2-7; 9 positions agree with TRBD2. Germline CDR1 is MNHEY and CDR2 is SMNVEV (reference sequence). The CDR3 runs 15 residues. The V segment lost 3 bases and the J segment 3 bases; nucleotides outside the gene matches: 6. CDR3 loop: CASSFSASGDYEQYV. The CDR3 DNA sequence: TGTGCCAGCAGTTTTTCGGCTAGCGGGGACTACGAGCAGTACGTC.

V is TRBV28 and J is TRBJ2-5; 9 nucleotides align to TRBD2. The germline gives CDR1 MDHEN, CDR2 SYDVKM. V shed 6 bases and J 5 bases; nucleotides not matched to a gene: 16. The CDR3 length is 17 residues. CDR3 in amino acids: CASSPGSGGPLRETQYF. CDR3 DNA: TGTGCCAGCAGCCCCGGGAGCGGGGGGCCATTGAGGGAGACCCAGTACTTC.

The J gene is TRBJ2-2, the V gene TRBV24-1, with D possibly TRBD2 on 6 matching bases. CDR1 and CDR2 (germline): KGHDR, SFDVKD. CDR3 length: 16 residues. V dropped 0 bases and J dropped 2 bases, with 9 bases sitting between them. Here the CDR3 reads CATSDLRTNNTGELFF. CDR3 DNA: TGTGCCACCAGTGATTTGCGGACTAACAACACCGGGGAGCTGTTTTTT.

The chain recombines TRBV5-5 with TRBJ2-5; possibly TRBD1 or TRBD2 for D (6 bases each). The CDR3 extends over 14 amino acids. Germline-derived CDR1 and CDR2 are SGHKS and YYEKEE (reference sequence). The germline V and J ends were trimmed by 3 bases and 7 bases, with 16 bases remaining between them. CDR3 sequence reads: CASSWGAPEGTQYF. The CDR3 DNA is TGTGCCAGCAGCTGGGGGGCCCCGGAGGGGACCCAGTACTTC.